The clone carrying this TCR beta chain was recorded only once. The data belong to a study of shared clonotypes between healthy human individuals. Data came from immunoSEQ multiplex PCR; TCRdb stores just in-frame clones and leaves some out. The sample has hundreds of thousands of clones, about 74% seen once. The CDR3 has 13 residues. Looked up from germline, CDR1 is MNHNS and CDR2 is SASEGT. The J segment lost 6 bases and the V segment lost 3 bases, leaving 2 bases of the junction unmatched. The receptor comes from a woman younger than 45 in good health. The chain uses TRBV6-1 and TRBJ2-1; 7 nucleotides align to TRBD1. The sample was memory CD4+ T cells sorted from blood. Stated subset: CD45RA-negative fraction. The CDR3 sequence: CASSEAGGNEQFF. CDR3 coding DNA: TGTGCCAGCAGTGAGGCAGGGGGCAATGAGCAGTTCTTC.